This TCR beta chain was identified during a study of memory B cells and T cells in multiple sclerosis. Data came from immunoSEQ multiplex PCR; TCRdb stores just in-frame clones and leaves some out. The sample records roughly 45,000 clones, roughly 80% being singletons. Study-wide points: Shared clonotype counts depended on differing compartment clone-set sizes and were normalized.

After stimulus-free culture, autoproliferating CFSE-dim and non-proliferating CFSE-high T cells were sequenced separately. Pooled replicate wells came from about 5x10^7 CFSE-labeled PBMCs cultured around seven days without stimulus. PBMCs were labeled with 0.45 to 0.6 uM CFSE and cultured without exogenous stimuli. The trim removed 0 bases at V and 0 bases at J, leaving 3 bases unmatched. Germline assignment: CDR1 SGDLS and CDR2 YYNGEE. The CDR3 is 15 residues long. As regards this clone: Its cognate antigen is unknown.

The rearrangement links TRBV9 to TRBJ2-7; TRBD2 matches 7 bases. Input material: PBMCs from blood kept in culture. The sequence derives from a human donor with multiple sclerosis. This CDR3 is CASSVAGGSSYEQYF. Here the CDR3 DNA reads TGTGCCAGCAGCGTAGCGGGCGGGAGCTCCTACGAGCAGTACTTC.